The 11 T cell receptor beta chains below all came from one sample that was sequenced in a study of blood T cell repertoires in COVID-19. Sequencing was performed with immunoSEQ multiplex PCR; in TCRdb, only in-frame clones are kept and a portion is missing. The data contain approximately 220,000 clones, nearly 90% of them singletons. The sequencing input was PBMCs or T cells enriched from blood (not recorded which). Receptors were obtained from a man younger than 45 who had been exposed to COVID-19.

In nucleotides, the CDR3 is TGTGCCAGCAGTCCCCGGCAGGGTGGATCCTACGAGCAGTACTTC. It encodes CASSPRQGGSYEQYF. The chain uses TRBV27 and TRBJ2-7; the D gene is possibly TRBD1 (5 bases). V lost 5 bases and J lost 1, with 15 bases in between. Germline lookup yields CDR1 MNHEY and CDR2 SMNVEV (reference sequence). There are 15 residues in the CDR3.

V and J are TRBV5-1 and TRBJ1-1; TRBD1 agrees at 9 bases. Germline assignment: CDR1 SGHRS and CDR2 YFSETQ. The CDR3 has 15 residues. J gave up 7 bases and V 1 base, and 8 bases lay outside the gene matches. DNA for the CDR3: TGCGCCAGCAGCTTGACGACACAGGGGGCCAATGAAGCTTTCTTT. Its translation is CASSLTTQGANEAFF. The full variable domain, its missing parts supplied by reference TRBV5-1 and TRBJ1-1, is KAGVTQTPRYLIKTRGQQVTLSCSPISGHRSVSWYQQTPGQGLQFLFEYFSETQRNKGNFPGRFSGRQFSNSRSEMNVSTLELGDSALYLCASSLTTQGANEAFFGQGTRLTVV.

The J gene is TRBJ1-1, the V gene TRBV10-2; TRBD1 is a possible D gene (6 bases). This CDR3 has 15 residues. The germline V gene has CDR1 WSHSY and CDR2 SAAADI. Trimming pared 6 bases from V and 0 bases from J, leaving 14 bases between. CDR3 sequence: CASREVKGVNTEAFF. The CDR3 region has the DNA TGCGCCAGCAGGGAGGTGAAGGGGGTGAACACTGAAGCTTTCTTT.

V is TRBV5-5 and J is TRBJ1-4; D ambiguous. This CDR3 is 16 amino acids long. Trimming removed 5 bases at V and 0 bases at J, with 14 bases between. CDR1 is SGHKS, CDR2 YYEKEE, per germline (reference sequence). CDR3 protein: CASSLMFSATNEKLFF. CDR3 coding DNA: TGTGCCAGCAGTCTCATGTTCAGCGCAACTAATGAAAAACTGTTTTTT.

The V gene is TRBV7-9, the J gene TRBJ1-3, with D unclear. This CDR3 has 12 residues. The V end lost 11 bases, the J end lost 3 bases, and 11 bases lay between the germline ends. In germline, CDR1 is SEHNR, CDR2 FQNEAQ (reference sequence). Written as DNA, the CDR3 is TGTGCCGGCCAGGAGGGTGGAAACACCATATATTTT. It is translated as CAGQEGGNTIYF.

The V call is TRBV19, the J call TRBJ2-3; unclear D gene. CDR3 size: 16 residues. V lost 6 bases and J lost 0, with 16 bases in between. The germline CDR1 and CDR2 sequences are LNHDA and SQIVND (reference sequence). As DNA, the CDR3 is TGTGCCAGTAGCCTCAACCCCGCGCCCAGCACAGATACGCAGTATTTT. It translates to CASSLNPAPSTDTQYF.

This rearrangement joins TRBV2 to TRBJ1-1; D remains unclear. V was pared by 7 bases and J by 3 bases, with 12 bases between. This CDR3 comprises 13 residues. The germline CDR1 and CDR2 sequences are SNHLY and FYNNEI. The CDR3 here is CASNGRGDTEAFF. The CDR3 DNA is TGTGCCAGCAACGGTAGAGGTGACACTGAAGCTTTCTTT. Drawing the rest from reference TRBV2 and TRBJ1-1, the complete variable domain is EPEVTQTPSHQVTQMGQEVILRCVPISNHLYFYWYRQILGQKVEFLVSFYNNEISEKSEIFDDQFSVERPDGSNFTLKIRSTKLEDSAMYFCASNGRGDTEAFFGQGTRLTVV.

The V call is TRBV7-9, the J call TRBJ1-1; weak D call: TRBD1 (5 bases). CDR1 and CDR2 from the germline V gene are SEHNR and FQNEAQ (reference sequence). This CDR3 is 12 amino acids long. Trimming took off 5 bases at V and 9 bases at J, with 13 bases between the two ends. CDR3 DNA: TGTGCCAGCAGCCCATTGGCAGGGAAAGCTTTCTTT. Amino acid sequence: CASSPLAGKAFF.

The genes are TRBV6-5 and TRBJ2-7, with D perhaps TRBD1 (6 bases). The CDR3 extends over 12 amino acids. Between the trimmed V and J ends, which lost 8 bases and 5 bases, there was a span of 13 bases. Germline CDR1 is MNHEY and CDR2 is SVGAGI. CDR3 sequence (DNA): TGTGCCAGCCAACAGGGATTCCACGAGCAGTACTTC. The encoded protein is CASQQGFHEQYF.

The chain employs TRBV6-1 and TRBJ1-5; 9 nucleotides agree with TRBD1. V dropped 4 bases and J dropped 2; count of bases not matched to a gene: 15. The length of the CDR3 is 19 residues. Germline V gene data show CDR1 as MNHNS and CDR2 as SASEGT. The CDR3 nucleotides are TGTGCCAGCAGTGCTTTGTTATCGATTGGGGACAGGGGCAATCAGCCCCAGCATTTT. Translated, it gives CASSALLSIGDRGNQPQHF.

J is TRBJ2-7 and V is TRBV13; D may be TRBD2 (6 bases). There are 12 residues in the CDR3. Germline V gene sequence: CDR1 PRHDT, CDR2 FYEKMQ (reference sequence). Trimming pared 5 bases from V and 4 bases from J, leaving 9 bases between. The CDR3 sequence: CASSLGGYEQYF. The CDR3 nucleotides read TGTGCCAGCAGCCTCGGGGGTTACGAGCAGTACTTC. The entire variable domain, with the rest obtained from reference TRBV13 and TRBJ2-7, is as follows: AAGVIQSPRHLIKEKRETATLKCYPIPRHDTVYWYQQGPGQDPQFLISFYEKMQSDKGSIPDRFSAQQFSDYHSELNMSSLELGDSALYFCASSLGGYEQYFGPGTRLTVT.